The clone carrying this TCR beta chain appeared many times. Antigen specificity is unknown. This entry is derived from a study of T cell repertoires in cytomegalovirus infection. Study details: Public signatures in TCR beta pointed to CMV infection and matching HLA type. Study findings and constraints: In two of eight donors, the top clonotype was HLA-C-restricted CMV-specific.

Each CDR3 protein is one row after TCRdb ran MiXCR on the reads. The sample holds approximately 500,000 distinct CDR3 sequences, 16% seen once. Germline V gene lookup returns CDR1 MNHNS and CDR2 SASEGT. Trimming removed 5 bases from V and 7 bases from J, with 14 bases in between. The CDR3 loop spans 13 amino acids. This receptor was obtained from a human donor in good health (CMV status not recorded). Some clones in this sample may be carry-over from other donors' samples. The V and J genes are TRBV6-1 and TRBJ2-5; tentative D call: TRBD2 (5 bases). Sequencing was done on a sample of CD8+ T cells from PBMCs. DNA for the CDR3: TGTGCCAGCAGTTCGGACTCCGCGCCGACCCAGTACTTC. Protein product: CASSSDSAPTQYF.